Each of the 17 T cell receptor beta chains below was sequenced from the same sample in a study of shared clonotypes between healthy human individuals. Assay: immunoSEQ multiplex PCR; the TCRdb copy retains only in-frame clones and omits some. This table holds over 100,000 clones, 68% found once. The sample taken for sequencing was memory CD8+ T cells sorted from blood. The subset: CD45RO+ cells pooled with CCR7-negative TemRA cells. These receptor sequences come from a woman aged 25 to 39 in good health.

This chain uses TRBV15 with TRBJ1-2, with D possibly being TRBD1 (5 bases). The CDR3 is 18 residues long. CDR1 and CDR2 (germline): LNHNV, YYDKDF (reference sequence). V gave up 5 bases and J gave up 6 bases, with 28 bases separating them. The CDR3 protein is CATSGPGATLNPPHGYTF. CDR3 nucleotide sequence: TGTGCCACCAGCGGCCCCGGGGCAACACTTAACCCCCCCCATGGCTACACCTTC.

V gene TRBV13 combines with J gene TRBJ2-7, with D unresolved. CDR1 and CDR2 (germline): PRHDT, FYEKMQ (reference sequence). Trimming shortened V by 1 base and J by 6 bases, and 10 bases separated the two germline ends. CDR3 length: 13 amino acids. The CDR3 coding sequence is TGTGCCAGCAGCTTAGCTCCCACGGGCGAGCAGTACTTC. It is translated as CASSLAPTGEQYF.

The rearrangement joins TRBV27 to TRBJ2-1; D is unresolved. In germline, CDR1 is MNHEY, CDR2 SMNVEV (reference sequence). Trimming removed 5 bases at V and 0 bases at J, with 11 bases between. CDR3 length equals 15 residues. As DNA, the CDR3 is TGTGCCAGCAGTCCCCCCCGGAGCTCCTACAATGAGCAGTTCTTC. Protein sequence: CASSPPRSSYNEQFF.

DNA for the CDR3: TGCAGCGTTGGGTCGGGAGAAGGGGGCGAGCAGTACTTC. Its protein is CSVGSGEGGEQYF. V usage is TRBV29-1 and J usage is TRBJ2-5; D assignment may be TRBD1 or TRBD2 (6 bases each). The assigned J gene may be wrong: the sequence end matches TRBJ2-7 better. The CDR3 extends over 13 amino acids. Germline CDR1 is SQVTM and CDR2 is ANQGSEA.

The V gene is TRBV19, the J gene TRBJ1-5, with D possibly TRBD1 on 5 matching bases. Looked up from germline, CDR1 is LNHDA and CDR2 is SQIVND (reference sequence). The V gene lost 3 bases and the J gene lost 7 bases, with 16 bases spanning the gap. This CDR3 is 15 amino acids long. The CDR3, as DNA: TGTGCCAGTAGTATTACCCCAGGGCCGGGACAGCCCCAGCATTTT. It is translated as CASSITPGPGQPQHF.

This clone was observed a handful of times. The chain is built from TRBV7-6 and TRBJ1-6; 9 nucleotides agree with TRBD1. V shed 3 bases and J 8 bases; nucleotides not matched to a gene: 2. CDR3 size: 14 residues. Germline lookup yields CDR1 SGHVS and CDR2 FNYEAQ. The CDR3 is CASSLRQGDSPLHF. In nucleotides, the CDR3 is TGTGCCAGCAGCTTGAGACAGGGGGATTCACCCCTCCACTTT.

This chain uses TRBV28 with TRBJ1-3; D uncertain. The germline CDR1 and CDR2 sequences are MDHEN and SYDVKM. The CDR3 loop spans 16 amino acids. V gave up 5 bases and J gave up 1 base, with 15 bases separating them. CDR3 loop: CASSPFRFRSGNTIYF. Here the CDR3 DNA reads TGTGCCAGCAGTCCATTCCGGTTTAGGTCTGGAAACACCATATATTTT. The entire variable domain, with the rest obtained from reference TRBV28 and TRBJ1-3, is as follows: DVKVTQSSRYLVKRTGEKVFLECVQDMDHENMFWYRQDPGLGLRLIYFSYDVKMKEKGDIPEGYSVSREKKERFSLILESASTNQTSMYLCASSPFRFRSGNTIYFGEGSWLTVV.

V and J are TRBV4-1 and TRBJ2-7; D possibly corresponds to TRBD2 (5 bases). V was shortened by 3 bases and J by 5 bases, with 17 bases between the two germline ends. CDR1 MGHRA and CDR2 YSYEKL come from the germline V gene. The CDR3 is 15 residues long. This chain's CDR3 is CASSQTGLGRDEQYF. DNA for the CDR3: TGCGCCAGCAGCCAGACGGGCCTAGGGCGGGACGAGCAGTACTTC.

As regards this clone: Other DNA sequences from this sample encode an identical CDR3 as well. V gene TRBV28 combines with J gene TRBJ1-5; 8 bases fit TRBD1. The germline V gene has CDR1 MDHEN and CDR2 SYDVKM. Unmatched junction bases numbered 8, after V lost 6 bases and J lost 4 bases. The CDR3 spans 15 residues. The CDR3 sequence: CASSQTGGSNQPQHF. The CDR3 DNA reads TGTGCCAGCAGCCAAACAGGGGGGTCGAATCAGCCCCAGCATTTT.

The V and J genes are TRBV6-5 and TRBJ2-1; no reliable D call. This CDR3 comprises 11 residues. With 1 base removed from V and 7 bases from J, the gap between germline ends came to 2 bases. The germline gives CDR1 MNHEY, CDR2 SVGAGI. The CDR3 DNA sequence: TGTGCCAGCAGTTACTTAAATGAGCAGTTCTTC. It specifies CASSYLNEQFF.

This chain uses TRBV29-1 with TRBJ1-5; D uncertain. Trimming shortened V by 6 bases and J by 0 bases, and 15 bases separated the two germline ends. This CDR3 is 15 amino acids long. Germline values: CDR1 SQVTM, CDR2 ANQGSEA. CDR3 DNA: TGCAGCGTCTTGGACGGCATGGATAGCAATCAGCCCCAGCATTTT. This translates into CSVLDGMDSNQPQHF. Full variable domain (rest looked up from reference TRBV29-1 and TRBJ1-5): SAVISQKPSRDICQRGTSLTIQCQVDSQVTMMFWYRQQPGQSLTLIATANQGSEATYESGFVIDKFPISRPNLTFSTLTVSNMSPEDSSIYLCSVLDGMDSNQPQHFGDGTRLSIL.

This clone showed up many times. The J gene is TRBJ2-7, the V gene TRBV6-4; D is possibly TRBD1 (5 bases). Germline loops: CDR1 MRHNA, CDR2 SNTAGT. CDR3 size: 15 residues. V lost 4 bases and J lost 0, with 13 bases in between. CDR3 DNA sequence: TGTGCCAGCAGTGCCGAACCAGACAGCTCCTACGAGCAGTACTTC. This encodes CASSAEPDSSYEQYF.

The chain employs TRBV7-6 and TRBJ1-1; D call uncertain. V dropped 3 bases and J dropped 3 bases, with 8 bases sitting between them. CDR3 length equals 13 residues. CDR1 SGHVS and CDR2 FNYEAQ come from the germline V gene. CDR3: CASSFQSYTEAFF. The DNA of the CDR3 is TGTGCCAGCAGCTTCCAGAGTTACACTGAAGCTTTCTTT.

The gene calls are TRBV4-1 and TRBJ2-7, with D hard to call. The CDR3 has 16 residues. Trimming shortened V by 1 base and J by 0 bases, and 13 bases separated the two germline ends. Germline CDR1 and CDR2: MGHRA and YSYEKL. The CDR3, as DNA: TGCGCCAGCAGCCAAGGAGTAGGGTATTCCTCCTACGAGCAGTACTTC. It specifies CASSQGVGYSSYEQYF.

The chain carries TRBV5-4 and TRBJ2-1; D is uncertain. This CDR3 contains 15 residues. Germline V lookup: CDR1 SGHNT, CDR2 YYREEE (reference sequence). Trimming took 0 bases from V and 6 from J, leaving 13 bases between them. The DNA for the CDR3 is TGTGCCAGCAGCTTGGTAAGGGCTAGAGGCAATGAGCAGTTCTTC. It encodes CASSLVRARGNEQFF.

This clone was seen only a few times. J is TRBJ2-2 and V is TRBV5-1; D is undetermined. V was shortened by 4 bases and J by 5 bases, with 6 bases between the two germline ends. Germline V gene sequence: CDR1 SGHRS, CDR2 YFSETQ. The CDR3 has 12 amino acids. The CDR3 reads CASSQITGELFF. CDR3 coding DNA: TGCGCCAGCAGCCAAATTACCGGGGAGCTGTTTTTT.

The chain recombines TRBV28 with TRBJ2-3; D gene ambiguous. Germline V CDR1 and CDR2: MDHEN, SYDVKM. The CDR3 sequence is 13 residues long. V lost 5 bases and J lost 3, with 9 bases in between. DNA for the CDR3: TGTGCCAGCAGTCTGGGCGGAACAGATACGCAGTATTTT. This encodes CASSLGGTDTQYF.